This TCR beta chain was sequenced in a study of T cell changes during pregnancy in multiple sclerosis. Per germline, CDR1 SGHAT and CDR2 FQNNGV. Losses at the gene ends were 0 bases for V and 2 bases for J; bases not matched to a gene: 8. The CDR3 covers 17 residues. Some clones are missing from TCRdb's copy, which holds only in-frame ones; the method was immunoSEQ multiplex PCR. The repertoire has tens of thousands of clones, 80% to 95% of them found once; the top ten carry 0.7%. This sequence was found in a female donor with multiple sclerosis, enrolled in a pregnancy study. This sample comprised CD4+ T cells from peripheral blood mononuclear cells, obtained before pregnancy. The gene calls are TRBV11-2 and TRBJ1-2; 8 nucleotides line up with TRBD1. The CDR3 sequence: CASSLEPGQVSNYGYTF. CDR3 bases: TGTGCCAGCAGCTTAGAGCCGGGACAGGTGTCCAACTATGGCTACACCTTC.